The entry that follows covers one T cell receptor beta chain sequence. The antigen this receptor binds is unknown. No per-base quality is available; no much larger clone lies one base away. This record belongs to a study of Ad26.COV2.S vaccination and SARS-CoV-2 variants (dated by TCRdb to the early 2020s). Regarding the study in general: Vaccine-arm donors were drawn from COV1001, a multicentre, randomized, double-blind, placebo-controlled phase I-IIa trial of Ad26.COV2.S in healthy adults. Dosing of Ad26.COV2.S was intramuscular, at either 5x10^10 or 1x10^11 viral particles, delivered as one shot or as two shots spaced 56 days apart. TCRbeta repertoire sequencing was used to assess the specificity and breadth of SARS-CoV-2-reactive T cell receptors after Ad26.COV2.S vaccination. The TCR-sequenced set comprised roughly 30 samples: some 20 Ad26.COV2.S vaccine recipients, 5 placebo recipients and 8 SARS-CoV-2 convalescent individuals. Participants in the trial were split at random into five groups of five each, receiving low-dose or high-dose Ad26.COV2.S once or twice, or else placebo on both occasions. Investigators remained blinded to trial group allocation during experiments and outcome assessment. Study-level results and caveats: The study was not powered for comparison of responses between vaccine doses or regimens. Spike-specific TCR breadth was higher in Ad26.COV2.S recipients than in placebo recipients (P = 0.0014). After vaccination, substantial breadth of spike-specific CD8+ and CD4+ T cell responses was reported. The authors noted that the TCR breadth and depth analyses may have underestimated total T cell responses. Vaccine and placebo recipients had similar non-spike TCR breadth, a finding consistent with the vaccine containing only spike.

Explained via the paper, the treatment or condition label denotes: around 19 received Ad26.COV2.S at low or high dose, single or two shots; roughly five received placebo; per-sample allocation not given. Repertoires of vaccine and placebo recipients were sequenced from samples taken on day 63 after the first injection. In Cohort 1b, 25 adults aged 18-55 years were enrolled at a single site in Boston, USA, between 29 July and 7 August 2020. Ad26.COV2.S was a replication-incompetent adenovirus type 26 vector expressing a prefusion-stabilized SARS-CoV-2 spike protein from the original Wuhan strain. The immunoSEQ Assay was used to sequence TCRbeta CDR3 regions. After extraction, genomic DNA underwent amplification by bias-controlled multiplex PCR, followed by high-throughput sequencing. In the authors' own workflow: To quantify the absolute abundance of every unique TCRbeta CDR3 region, sequences were collapsed and filtered. T cell fraction was estimated by normalizing TCRbeta template counts to usable DNA, which was measured by amplifying reference genes present in all nucleated cells. Repertoire TCRs were annotated as SARS-CoV-2-specific by exact matching of V gene, CDR3 amino acid sequence and J gene to a known reactive TCR set. The reference SARS-CoV-2 TCR set came from MIRA and was filtered for enrichment in COVID-19-positive ImmuneCODE repertoires, removing public or cross-reactive TCRs. Using the MIRA antigens, annotated TCRs were further analysed by specific ORF or by position within an ORF. Breadth was defined as the number of annotated unique rearrangements divided by the total number of unique productive rearrangements, and depth was defined as the summed frequency of the annotated unique rearrangements. TCR breadth was compared between groups using two-sided Wilcoxon rank-sum tests. The table comes from immuneACCESS by way of TCRdb, which keeps in-frame sequences with V and J called. Part of the clones is missing from these tables; in studies checked, under half for an unresolved V gene and the rest for unknown reasons. The V and J calls and the clone size are those of that table, but D and trimming were determined from the DNA. For this sample the table gives about 380,000 clones, of which around four fifths were detected only once. The top ten clonotypes cover about 7.4% of the sample.

V was cut back by 4 bases and J by 9 bases, leaving a gap of 12 bases between them. The CDR3 measures 13 amino acids from cysteine to phenylalanine. Only the CDR3 portion is preserved as DNA: 39 bases, with reading frame beginning at the first base. As encoded in the germline V gene, CDR1 is KGHDR while CDR2 is SFDVKD. The TCR originated in a person aged 18-65 years who received the Ad26.COV2.S COVID-19 vaccine or a placebo. The rearranged segments are TRBV24-1 and TRBJ2-4; the D region possibly corresponds to TRBD1 (5 bases align). Sequencing used peripheral blood, obtained in a trial of Ad26.COV2.S vaccine versus placebo. The CDR3 reads as follows: CATSEQDNPIQYF. The sequenced DNA: TGTGCCACCAGTGAACAGGACAATCCCATTCAGTACTTC.